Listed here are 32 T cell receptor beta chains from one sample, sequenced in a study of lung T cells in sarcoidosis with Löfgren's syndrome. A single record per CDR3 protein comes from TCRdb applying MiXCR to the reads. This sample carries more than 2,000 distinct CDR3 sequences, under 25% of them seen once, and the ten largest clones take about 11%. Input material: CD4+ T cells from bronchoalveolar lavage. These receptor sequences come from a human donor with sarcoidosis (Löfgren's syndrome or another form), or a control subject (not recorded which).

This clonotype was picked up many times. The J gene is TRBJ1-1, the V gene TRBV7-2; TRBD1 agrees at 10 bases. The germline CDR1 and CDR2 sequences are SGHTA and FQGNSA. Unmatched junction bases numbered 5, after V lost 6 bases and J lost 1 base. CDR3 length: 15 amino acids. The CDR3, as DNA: TGTGCCAGCAGGCGGGACAGGGGAAGGAACACTGAAGCTTTCTTT. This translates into CASRRDRGRNTEAFF.

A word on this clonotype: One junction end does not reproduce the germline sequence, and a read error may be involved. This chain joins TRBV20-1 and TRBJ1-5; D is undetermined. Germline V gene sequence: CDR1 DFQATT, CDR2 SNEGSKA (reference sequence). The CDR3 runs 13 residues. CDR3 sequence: CGARDPPEEAQHF. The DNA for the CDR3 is TGCGGTGCTAGAGATCCCCCCGAAGAAGCCCAGCATTTT.

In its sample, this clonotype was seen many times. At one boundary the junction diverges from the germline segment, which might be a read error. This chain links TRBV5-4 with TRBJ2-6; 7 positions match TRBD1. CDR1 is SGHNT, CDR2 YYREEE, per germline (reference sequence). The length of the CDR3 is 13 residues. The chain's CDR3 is CASSIDRANALTF. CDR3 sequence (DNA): TGTGCCAGCAGCATCGACAGGGCCAACGCCCTGACTTTC. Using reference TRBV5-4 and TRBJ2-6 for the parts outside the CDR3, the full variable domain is ETGVTQSPTHLIKTRGQQVTLRCSSQSGHNTVSWYQQALGQGPQFIFQYYREEENGRGNFPPRFSGLQFPNYSSELNVNALELDDSALYLCASSIDRANALTFGAGSRLTVL.

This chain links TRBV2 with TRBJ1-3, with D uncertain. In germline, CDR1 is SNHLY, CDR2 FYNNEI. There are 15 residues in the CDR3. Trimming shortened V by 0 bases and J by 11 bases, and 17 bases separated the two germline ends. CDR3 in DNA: TGTGCCAGCAGTGAAGCGCACCCCCCTGGGAACGCCATATATTTT. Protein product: CASSEAHPPGNAIYF.

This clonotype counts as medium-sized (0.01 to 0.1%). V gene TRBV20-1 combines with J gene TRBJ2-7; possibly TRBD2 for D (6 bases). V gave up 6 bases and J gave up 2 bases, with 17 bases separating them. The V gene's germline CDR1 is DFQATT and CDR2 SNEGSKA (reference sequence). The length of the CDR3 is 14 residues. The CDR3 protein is CSAHRSGETYEQYF. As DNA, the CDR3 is TGCAGTGCCCACAGATCGGGGGAAACCTACGAGCAGTACTTC.

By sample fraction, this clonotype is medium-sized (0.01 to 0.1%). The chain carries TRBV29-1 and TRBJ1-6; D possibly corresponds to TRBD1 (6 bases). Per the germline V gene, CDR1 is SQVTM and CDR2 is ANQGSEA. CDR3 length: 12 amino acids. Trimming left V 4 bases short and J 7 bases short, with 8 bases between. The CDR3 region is CSVGGQNSPLHF. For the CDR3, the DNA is TGCAGCGTTGGGGGGCAGAATTCACCCCTCCACTTT.

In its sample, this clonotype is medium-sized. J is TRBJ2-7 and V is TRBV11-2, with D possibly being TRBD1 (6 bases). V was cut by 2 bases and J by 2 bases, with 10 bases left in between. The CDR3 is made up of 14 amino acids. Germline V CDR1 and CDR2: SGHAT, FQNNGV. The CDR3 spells CASSLRQETYEQYF. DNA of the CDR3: TGTGCCAGCAGCTTAAGACAGGAGACCTACGAGCAGTACTTC.

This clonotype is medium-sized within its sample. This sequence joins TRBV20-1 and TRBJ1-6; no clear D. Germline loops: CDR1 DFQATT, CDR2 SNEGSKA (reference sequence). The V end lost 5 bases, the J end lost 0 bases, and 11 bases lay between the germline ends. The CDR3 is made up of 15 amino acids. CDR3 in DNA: TGCAGTGCTCGGCCCAGAGGCTCCTATAATTCACCCCTCCACTTT. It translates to CSARPRGSYNSPLHF.

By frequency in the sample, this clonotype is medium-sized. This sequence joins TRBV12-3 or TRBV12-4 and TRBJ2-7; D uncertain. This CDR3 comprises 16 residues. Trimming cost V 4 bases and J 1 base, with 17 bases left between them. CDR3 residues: CASSSPNQMRSYEQYF. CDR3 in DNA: TGTGCCAGCAGTTCCCCGAACCAAATGCGATCCTACGAGCAGTACTTC.

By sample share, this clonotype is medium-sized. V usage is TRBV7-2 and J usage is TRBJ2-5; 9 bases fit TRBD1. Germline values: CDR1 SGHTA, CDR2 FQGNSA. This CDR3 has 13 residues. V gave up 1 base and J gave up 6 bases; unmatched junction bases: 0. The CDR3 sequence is CASSLDRGQTQYF. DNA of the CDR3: TGTGCCAGCAGCTTAGACAGGGGGCAGACCCAGTACTTC.

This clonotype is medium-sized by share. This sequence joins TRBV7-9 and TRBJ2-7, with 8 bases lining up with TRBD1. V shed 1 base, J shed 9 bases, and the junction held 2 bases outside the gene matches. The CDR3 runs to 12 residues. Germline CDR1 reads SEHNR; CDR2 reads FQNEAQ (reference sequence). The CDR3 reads CASSLDGTGQYF. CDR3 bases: TGTGCCAGCAGCTTAGATGGGACAGGGCAGTACTTC.

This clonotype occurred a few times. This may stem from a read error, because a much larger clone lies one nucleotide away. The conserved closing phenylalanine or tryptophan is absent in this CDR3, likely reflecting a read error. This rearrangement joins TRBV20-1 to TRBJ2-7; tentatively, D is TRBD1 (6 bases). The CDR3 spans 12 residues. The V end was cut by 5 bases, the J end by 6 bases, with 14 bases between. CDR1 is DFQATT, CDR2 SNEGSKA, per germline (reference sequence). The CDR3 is CSAQSQGSEQYL. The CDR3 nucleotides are TGCAGTGCTCAGTCACAGGGCTCCGAGCAGTACCTC.

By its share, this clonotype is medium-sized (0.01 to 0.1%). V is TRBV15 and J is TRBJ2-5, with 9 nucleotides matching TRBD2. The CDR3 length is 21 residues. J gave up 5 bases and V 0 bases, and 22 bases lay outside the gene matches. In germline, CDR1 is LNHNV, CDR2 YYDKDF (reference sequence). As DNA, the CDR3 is TGTGCCACCAGCAGAGATGAAGTAGAAGCCGGGGGTAGCGGGAGAGGCGAGACCCAGTACTTC. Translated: CATSRDEVEAGGSGRGETQYF.

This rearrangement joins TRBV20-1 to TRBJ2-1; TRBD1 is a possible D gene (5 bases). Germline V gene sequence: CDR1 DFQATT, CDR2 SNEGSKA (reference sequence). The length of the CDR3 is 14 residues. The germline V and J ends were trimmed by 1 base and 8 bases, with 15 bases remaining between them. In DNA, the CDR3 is TGCAGTGCTAGAGTTGGCAGGGTCTCCTATGAGCAGTTCTTC. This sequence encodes CSARVGRVSYEQFF.

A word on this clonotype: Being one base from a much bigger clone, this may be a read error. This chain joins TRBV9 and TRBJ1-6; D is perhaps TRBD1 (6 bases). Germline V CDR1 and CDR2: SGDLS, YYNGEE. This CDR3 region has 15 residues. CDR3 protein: CASSPYPTGNSLLHF. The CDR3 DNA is TGTGCCAGCAGCCCTTACCCGACAGGCAATTCACTCCTCCACTTT.

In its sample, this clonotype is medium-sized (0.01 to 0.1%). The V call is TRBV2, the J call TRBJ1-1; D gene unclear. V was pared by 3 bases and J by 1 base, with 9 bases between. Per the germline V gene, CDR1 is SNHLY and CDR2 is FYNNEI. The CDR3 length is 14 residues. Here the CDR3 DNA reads TGTGCCAGCAGTGACGCTACAGAGAACACTGAAGCTTTCTTT. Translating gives CASSDATENTEAFF. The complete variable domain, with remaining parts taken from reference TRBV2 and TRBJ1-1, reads EPEVTQTPSHQVTQMGQEVILRCVPISNHLYFYWYRQILGQKVEFLVSFYNNEISEKSEIFDDQFSVERPDGSNFTLKIRSTKLEDSAMYFCASSDATENTEAFFGQGTRLTVV.

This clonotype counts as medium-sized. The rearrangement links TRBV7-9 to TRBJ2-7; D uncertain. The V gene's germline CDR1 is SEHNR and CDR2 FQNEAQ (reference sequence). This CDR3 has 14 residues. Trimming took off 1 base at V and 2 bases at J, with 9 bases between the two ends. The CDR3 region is CASSLVPVTYEQYF. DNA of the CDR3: TGTGCCAGCAGCTTAGTTCCAGTTACCTACGAGCAGTACTTC.

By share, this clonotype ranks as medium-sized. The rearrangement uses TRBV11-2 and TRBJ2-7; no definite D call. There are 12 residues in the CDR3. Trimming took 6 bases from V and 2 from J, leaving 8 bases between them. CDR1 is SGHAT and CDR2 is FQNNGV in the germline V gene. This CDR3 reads CASRATTYEQYF. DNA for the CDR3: TGTGCCAGCAGGGCAACTACCTACGAGCAGTACTTC.

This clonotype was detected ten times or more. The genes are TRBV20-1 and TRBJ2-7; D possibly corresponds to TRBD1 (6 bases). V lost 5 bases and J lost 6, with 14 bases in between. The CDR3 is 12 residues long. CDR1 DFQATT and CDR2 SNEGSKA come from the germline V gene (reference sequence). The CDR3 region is CSAQSQGSEQYF. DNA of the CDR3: TGCAGTGCTCAGTCACAGGGCTCCGAGCAGTACTTC.

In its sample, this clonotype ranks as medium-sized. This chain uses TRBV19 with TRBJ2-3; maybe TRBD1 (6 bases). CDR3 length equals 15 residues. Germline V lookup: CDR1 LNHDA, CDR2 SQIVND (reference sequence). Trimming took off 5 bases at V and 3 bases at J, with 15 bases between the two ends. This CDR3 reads CASSLGATGTDTQYF. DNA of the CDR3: TGTGCCAGTAGTTTAGGGGCGACAGGTACAGATACGCAGTATTTT.

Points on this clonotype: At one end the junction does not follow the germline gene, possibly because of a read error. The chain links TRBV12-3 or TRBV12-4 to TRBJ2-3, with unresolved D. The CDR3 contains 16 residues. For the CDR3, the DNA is TGTGCCAGCAGTCCCCGGGTCTCATCCGGCACAGATACGCAGTGTTTT. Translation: CASSPRVSSGTDTQCF.

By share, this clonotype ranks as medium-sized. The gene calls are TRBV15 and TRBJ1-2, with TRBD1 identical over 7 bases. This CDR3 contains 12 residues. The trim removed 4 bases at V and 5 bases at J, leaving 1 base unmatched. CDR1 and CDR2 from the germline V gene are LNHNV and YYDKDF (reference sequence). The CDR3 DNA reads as TGTGCCACCAGCAACAGGGGTTATGGCTACACCTTC. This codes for CATSNRGYGYTF.

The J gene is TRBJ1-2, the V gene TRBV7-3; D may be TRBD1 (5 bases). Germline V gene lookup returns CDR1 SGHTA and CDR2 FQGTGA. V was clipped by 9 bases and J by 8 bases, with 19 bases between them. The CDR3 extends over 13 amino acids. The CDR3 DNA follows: TGTGCCAGTAGCCTTAATAGGGGCGACGGCTACACCTTC. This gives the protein CASSLNRGDGYTF.

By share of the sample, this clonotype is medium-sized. CDR3 loop: CASSLGAEDTQYF. The CDR3 DNA sequence: TGCGCCAGCAGCTTGGGGGCCGAAGATACGCAGTATTTT. The chain links TRBV5-1 to TRBJ2-3; D call uncertain. V gave up 0 bases and J gave up 5 bases, with 7 bases separating them. This CDR3 is built from 13 residues. Germline V gene sequence: CDR1 SGHRS, CDR2 YFSETQ.

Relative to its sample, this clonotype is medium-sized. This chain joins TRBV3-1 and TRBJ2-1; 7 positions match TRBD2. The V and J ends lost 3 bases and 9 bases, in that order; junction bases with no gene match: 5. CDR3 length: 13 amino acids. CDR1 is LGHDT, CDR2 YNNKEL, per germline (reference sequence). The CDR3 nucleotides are TGTGCCAGCAGCCAGGGGAGGGGAATTGAGCAGTTCTTC. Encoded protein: CASSQGRGIEQFF.

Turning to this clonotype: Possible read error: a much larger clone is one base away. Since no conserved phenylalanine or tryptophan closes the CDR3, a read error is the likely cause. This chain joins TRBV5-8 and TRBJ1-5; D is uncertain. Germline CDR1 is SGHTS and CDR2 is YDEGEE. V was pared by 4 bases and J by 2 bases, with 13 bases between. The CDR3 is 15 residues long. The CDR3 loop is CASSHGRGGNQPQHS. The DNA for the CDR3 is TGTGCCAGCAGCCACGGCCGGGGAGGCAATCAGCCCCAGCATTCT.

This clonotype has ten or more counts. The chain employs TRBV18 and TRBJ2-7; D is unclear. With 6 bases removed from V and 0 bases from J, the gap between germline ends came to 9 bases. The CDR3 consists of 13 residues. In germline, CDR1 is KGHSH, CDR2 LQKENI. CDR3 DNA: TGTGCCAGCTCTCCTAGTTCCTCCTACGAGCAGTACTTC. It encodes CASSPSSSYEQYF.

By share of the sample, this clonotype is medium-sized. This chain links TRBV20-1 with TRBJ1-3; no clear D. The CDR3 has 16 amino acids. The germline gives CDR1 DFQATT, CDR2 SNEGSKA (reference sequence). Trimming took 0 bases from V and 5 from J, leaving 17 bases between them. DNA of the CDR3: TGCAGTGCTAGAGATCTAGAAGCCCGGGAACGAAACACCATATATTTT. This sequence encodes CSARDLEARERNTIYF.

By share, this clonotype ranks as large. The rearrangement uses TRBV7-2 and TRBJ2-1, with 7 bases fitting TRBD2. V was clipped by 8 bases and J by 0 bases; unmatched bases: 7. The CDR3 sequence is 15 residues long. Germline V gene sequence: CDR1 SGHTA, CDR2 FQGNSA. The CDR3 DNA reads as TGTGCCAGCGGACCGGCGGGAGCCTCCTACAATGAGCAGTTCTTC. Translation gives CASGPAGASYNEQFF.

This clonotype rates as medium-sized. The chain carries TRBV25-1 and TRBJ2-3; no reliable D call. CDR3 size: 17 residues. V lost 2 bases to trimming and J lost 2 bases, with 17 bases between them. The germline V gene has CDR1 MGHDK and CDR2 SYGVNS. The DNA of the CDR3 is TGTGCCAGCAGTGAACCTAGGGATCAATTTTACACAGATACGCAGTATTTT. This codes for CASSEPRDQFYTDTQYF.

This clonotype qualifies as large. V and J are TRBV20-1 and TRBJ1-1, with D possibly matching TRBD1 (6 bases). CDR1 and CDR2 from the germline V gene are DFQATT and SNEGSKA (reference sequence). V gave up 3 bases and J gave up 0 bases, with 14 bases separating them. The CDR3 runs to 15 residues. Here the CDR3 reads CSASLQGHMNTEAFF. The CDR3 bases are TGCAGTGCTAGTCTCCAGGGACATATGAACACTGAAGCTTTCTTT.

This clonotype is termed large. The CDR3 region is CASSHPGQANTEAFF. DNA for the CDR3: TGCGCCAGCAGCCACCCAGGACAGGCTAACACTGAAGCTTTCTTT. The V call is TRBV4-1, the J call TRBJ1-1; 7 bases agree with TRBD1. Trimming at V came to 3 bases and at J to 2 bases, leaving 6 bases not matched to a gene. The CDR3 contains 15 residues. Germline V gene sequence: CDR1 MGHRA, CDR2 YSYEKL.